Following are 29 T cell receptor beta chains from one sample sequenced in a study of T cells in women clearing cervical HPV infection (dated 2018 in TCRdb). Library preparation used the immunoSEQ multiplex PCR assay. In its TCRdb copy, this immuneACCESS table keeps in-frame sequences only and misses some clones. Where compared with another copy, unresolved V genes explain less than half of these, and the others have no known cause. The record for this sample contains around 39,000 clones. The top ten hold approximately 6.4% of the sample. The sample was blood buffy coat. All receptors derive from a woman between 18 and 70 years old with a cervical HPV16 infection that either progressed to CIN3+ or cleared (not recorded which).

Concerning this clone: The read ends 3 residues shy of where the CDR3 ends; the end is completed using the germline J gene. The rearrangement joins TRBV5-1 to TRBJ1-1; a weak D match, TRBD1 (5 bases). The V end lost 1 base, the J end lost 4 bases, and 14 bases lay between the germline ends. Germline-derived CDR1 and CDR2 are SGHRS and YFSETQ. CDR3 size: 15 residues. CDR3 sequence reads: CASSLSRGGVTEAFF. CDR3 DNA, as far as it was read: TGCGCCAGCAGCTTGTCGCGGGGAGGGGTCACTGAA. The full variable domain, its missing parts supplied by reference TRBV5-1 and TRBJ1-1, is KAGVTQTPRYLIKTRGQQVTLSCSPISGHRSVSWYQQTPGQGLQFLFEYFSETQRNKGNFPGRFSGRQFSNSRSEMNVSTLELGDSALYLCASSLSRGGVTEAFFGQGTRLTVV.

Concerning this clone itself: Read data end 3 residues before the CDR3 end; the end is taken from the germline J gene. V gene TRBV18 combines with J gene TRBJ1-2, with a weak D call TRBD1 (5 bases). Germline V gene lookup returns CDR1 KGHSH and CDR2 LQKENI. CDR3 length: 16 amino acids. The CDR3: CASSPILWGRLYDYTF. The CDR3 bases that were read are TGTGCCAGCTCACCAATTTTATGGGGCCGTCTCTACGAC.

Comment on this clone: Read sequence stops 3 residues before the CDR3 end, and the germline J gene provides the missing end. The chain has TRBV20-1 and TRBJ2-3, with 10 bases that match TRBD2. Trimming took 7 bases from V and 6 from J; bases not matched to a gene: 13. The CDR3 runs 15 residues. Germline V gene sequence: CDR1 DFQATT, CDR2 SNEGSKA (reference sequence). CDR3 loop: CSVRRTSGLFDTQYF. CDR3 DNA, as far as it was read: TGCAGTGTTCGAAGGACTAGCGGATTATTTGATACG.

A word on this clone: The observed sequence ends 3 residues before the CDR3 terminus, with the missing tail filled in from the germline J gene. The gene calls are TRBV19 and TRBJ2-4, with D perhaps matching TRBD1 (5 bases). Germline CDR1 is LNHDA and CDR2 is SQIVND (reference sequence). CDR3 size: 12 residues. CDR3 sequence reads: CASSTGNYGQYF. The CDR3 DNA, read in part, is TGTGCCAGTAGTACAGGGAACTATGGT.

To note about this clone: The read falls 3 residues short of the CDR3 end, and the missing part is taken from the germline J gene. J is TRBJ2-7 and V is TRBV11-2; D is perhaps TRBD1 (6 bases). The CDR3 contains 13 residues. The germline gives CDR1 SGHAT, CDR2 FQNNGV. The V gene lost 3 bases and the J gene lost 3 bases, with 9 bases spanning the gap. The CDR3 loop reads CASSFVDSYEQYF. The CDR3 DNA, read in part, is TGTGCCAGCAGCTTCGTGGACAGCTACGAG.

Turning to this clone: The read finishes 3 residues shy of the CDR3 end, and the germline J gene is used to complete it. The chain combines TRBV28 with TRBJ1-4, with 7 bases matching TRBD1. V dropped 4 bases and J dropped 8; count of bases not matched to a gene: 10. The CDR3 consists of 15 residues. Germline CDR1 reads MDHEN; CDR2 reads SYDVKM. This chain's CDR3 is CASSSLAGTAEKLFF. The sequenced CDR3 bases are TGTGCCAGCAGTTCATTAGCGGGGACAGCAGAAAAA. The whole variable domain, filled in from reference TRBV28 and TRBJ1-4, reads DVKVTQSSRYLVKRTGEKVFLECVQDMDHENMFWYRQDPGLGLRLIYFSYDVKMKEKGDIPEGYSVSREKKERFSLILESASTNQTSMYLCASSSLAGTAEKLFFGSGTQLSVL.

With respect to this clone: Sequencing ends 3 residues short of the CDR3 end; the germline J gene provides the rest. V gene TRBV14 combines with J gene TRBJ1-1; no clear D gene. This CDR3 region has 16 residues. Trimming pared 0 bases from V and 1 base from J, leaving 12 bases between. CDR1 is SGHDN and CDR2 is FVKESK in the germline V gene. CDR3 region: CASSQDGEGRNTEAFF. The part of the CDR3 DNA that was read is TGTGCCAGCAGCCAAGATGGAGAGGGCCGGAACACTGAA.

As for this clone: The junction departs from the called germline gene at one end, perhaps through a read error. Other DNA variants within this sample encode the same CDR3. CDR3 sequence reads: CASLITPRDTIYF. Partial CDR3 DNA: TGTGCCAGCTTAATAACCCCGCGAGACACT. The J gene is TRBJ1-3, the V gene TRBV2; D not certain. The read ends 3 residues early relative to the CDR3; the germline J gene fills the gap. The CDR3 sequence is 13 residues long. Germline CDR1 is SNHLY and CDR2 is FYNNEI.

In regard to this clone: The CDR3 end is not reached by the read, which stops 3 residues before it; the germline J gene fills it in. The chain carries TRBV5-1 and TRBJ2-1, with a possible D match to TRBD1 (5 bases). Trimming cost V 4 bases and J 6 bases, with 11 bases left between them. The germline CDR1 and CDR2 sequences are SGHRS and YFSETQ. This CDR3 spans 13 amino acids. CDR3: CASSLPQGNEQFF. The DNA read from the CDR3 is TGCGCCAGCAGCCTCCCTCAGGGCAATGAG.

In the case of this clone: The read ends 3 residues early relative to the CDR3; the germline J gene fills the gap. This chain joins TRBV7-2 and TRBJ2-3, with TRBD2 as a possible D gene (7 bases). Germline values: CDR1 SGHTA, CDR2 FQGNSA. Trimming pared 4 bases from V and 4 bases from J, leaving 15 bases between. This CDR3 contains 15 residues. The sequenced CDR3 bases are TGTGCCAGCAGCTCCACAGGGAGGGAGGCAGATACG. Translation: CASSSTGREADT. In full, the CDR3 is CASSSTGREADTQYF.

Here the CDR3 reads CASSVELHNEQFF. The DNA read from the CDR3 is TGTGCCAGCAGCGTAGAACTCCACAATGAG. The chain uses TRBV9 and TRBJ2-1; D ambiguous. The sequenced fragment ends 3 residues before the CDR3 boundary, so the rest is inferred from the germline J gene. This CDR3 spans 13 amino acids. The V and J ends lost 0 bases and 5 bases respectively, with 6 bases between them. Germline V gene lookup returns CDR1 SGDLS and CDR2 YYNGEE.

On this clone: The DNA ends 3 residues before the CDR3 does, and the rest of the CDR3 is filled in from the germline J gene. The J gene is TRBJ2-7, the V gene TRBV4-1, with D uncertain. Germline values: CDR1 MGHRA, CDR2 YSYEKL. This CDR3 has 13 residues. Trimming stripped 1 base from V and 6 bases from J, with 10 bases between. CDR3 residues: CASSQAPVLEQYF. CDR3 DNA (partial): TGCGCCAGCAGCCAAGCCCCAGTCCTCGAG.

In the case of this clone: The read ends 3 residues early relative to the CDR3; the germline J gene fills the gap. The rearrangement uses TRBV20-1 and TRBJ1-5; D is possibly TRBD1 (5 bases). The CDR3 covers 14 residues. The germline V gene encodes CDR1 DFQATT and CDR2 SNEGSKA (reference sequence). Trimming took 3 bases from V and 7 from J, leaving 16 bases between them. The CDR3 bases that were read are TGCAGTGCTAGTGCAGGGCTCACCCTCCAGCCC. Encoded protein: CSASAGLTLQP. The entire CDR3 protein is CSASAGLTLQPQHF.

A note on this clone: Sequencing ends 3 residues short of the CDR3 end; the germline J gene provides the rest. V gene TRBV7-2 combines with J gene TRBJ2-3; 9 bases line up with TRBD1. The CDR3 has 14 residues. The V gene's germline CDR1 is SGHTA and CDR2 FQGNSA. J gave up 7 bases and V 3 bases, and 5 bases lay outside the gene matches. CDR3 residues: CASSFETGGNTQYF. CDR3 DNA (partial): TGTGCCAGCAGCTTTGAGACAGGGGGAAATACG.

To note about this clone: The read is 3 residues too short to cover the CDR3 end, so that end is filled in from the germline J gene. V and J are TRBV19 and TRBJ1-5, with 8 bases identical to TRBD1. The ends lost 6 bases at V and 2 bases at J; junction bases unmatched: 6. The CDR3 extends over 15 amino acids. Germline V gene lookup returns CDR1 LNHDA and CDR2 SQIVND (reference sequence). The CDR3 loop reads CASRPWDRRNQPQHF. The CDR3 DNA, read in part, is TGTGCCAGTAGACCCTGGGACAGGCGCAATCAGCCC.

In regard to this clone: The read ends 3 residues shy of where the CDR3 ends; the end is completed using the germline J gene. The gene calls are TRBV6-1 and TRBJ1-2; tentatively, D is TRBD1 (5 bases). This CDR3 has 14 amino acids. Looked up from germline, CDR1 is MNHNS and CDR2 is SASEGT. V was trimmed by 4 bases and J by 4 bases, leaving 13 bases between them. CDR3 in amino acids: CASSGAGFSYGYTF. The CDR3 bases that were read are TGTGCCAGCAGTGGGGCAGGGTTTAGCTATGGC.

CDR3 loop: CASSLQGAYEQYF. CDR3 DNA (partial): TGCGCCAGCAGCTTACAGGGGGCCTACGAG. The chain carries TRBV5-1 and TRBJ2-7; TRBD1 aligns across 8 bases. The read halts 3 residues ahead of the CDR3 end, with the missing end drawn from the germline J gene. The CDR3 is 13 amino acids. Germline-derived CDR1 and CDR2 are SGHRS and YFSETQ. J lost 2 bases, V lost 2 bases, and 0 bases had no gene match.

Details on this clone: The CDR3 end lies 3 residues beyond the end of the read and is filled in from the germline J gene. The chain is built from TRBV7-2 and TRBJ1-2; TRBD1 might be the D (5 bases). The CDR3 is 13 residues long. The V gene's germline CDR1 is SGHTA and CDR2 FQGNSA. CDR3 sequence: CASSQTTGYDYTF. The DNA read from the CDR3 is TGTGCCAGCAGCCAGACAACAGGCTACGAC. The whole variable domain, remainder taken from reference TRBV7-2 and TRBJ1-2, is GAGVSQSPSNKVTEKGKDVELRCDPISGHTALYWYRQSLGQGLEFLIYFQGNSAPDKSGLPSDRFSAERTGGSVSTLTIQRTQQEDSAVYLCASSQTTGYDYTFGSGTRLTVV.

Concerning this clone itself: The read ends 3 residues shy of where the CDR3 ends; the end is completed using the germline J gene. The chain couples TRBV19 to TRBJ1-5, with 7 positions matching TRBD1. The CDR3 has 14 residues. Germline V lookup: CDR1 LNHDA, CDR2 SQIVND (reference sequence). The junction had 2 bases not matched to a gene; V was cut back by 3 bases and J by 3 bases. CDR3 sequence: CASSIDRDNQPQHF. CDR3 DNA (partial): TGTGCCAGTAGTATCGACAGGGACAATCAGCCC.

Of note for this clone: The read ends 3 residues before the CDR3 terminus; that terminus is restored from the germline J gene. This chain connects TRBV20-1 to TRBJ2-7; TRBD2 aligns across 9 bases. The CDR3 contains 15 residues. The germline V gene has CDR1 DFQATT and CDR2 SNEGSKA (reference sequence). With 8 bases clipped from V and 3 bases from J, the junction kept 14 bases outside the gene matches. CDR3 bases read: TGCAGTCCTGCTAGGTACGCGGGGGGGTACTACGAG. Translating it yields CSPARYAGGYYE. The full CDR3 protein reads CSPARYAGGYYEQYF.

The CDR3 bases that were read are TGTGCCAGCAGTAGGCCGGGACAGGGGGCATTGAATCAGCCC. As protein: CASSRPGQGALNQP. Given in full, the CDR3 is CASSRPGQGALNQPQHF. The rearrangement uses TRBV6-2 or TRBV6-3 and TRBJ1-5; TRBD1 matches 12 bases. The DNA ends 3 residues before the CDR3 does, and the rest of the CDR3 is filled in from the germline J gene. Germline CDR1 reads MNHEY; CDR2 reads SVGEGT. V was pared by 5 bases and J by 4 bases, with 9 bases of the junction left unmatched. The CDR3 length is 17 residues.

Points on this clone: Coverage ceases 3 residues before the CDR3 finishes, and the germline J gene fills in the end. The chain joins TRBV19 to TRBJ2-1, with TRBD2 matching 13 bases. CDR1 is LNHDA, CDR2 SQIVND, per germline (reference sequence). The CDR3 is 18 residues long. V lost 7 bases and J lost 7; bases outside the gene matches: 16. The CDR3 bases that were read are TGTGCCAGTACTCCCAAAAGTGGGTGGACTAGCGGGAGTAATGAG. Amino acid sequence: CASTPKSGWTSGSNE. The whole CDR3 reads CASTPKSGWTSGSNEQFF.

Points on this clone: The read falls 3 residues short of the CDR3 end, and the missing part is taken from the germline J gene. This chain connects TRBV20-1 to TRBJ2-1; TRBD2 matches at 9 bases. Trimming removed 6 bases from V and 8 bases from J; junction bases left unmatched: 14. This CDR3 is 15 amino acids long. Germline lookup yields CDR1 DFQATT and CDR2 SNEGSKA (reference sequence). CDR3 bases read: TGCAGTGCGCCTCCCGTGCGGGGGGGCCGTGATGAG. This translates into CSAPPVRGGRDE. The CDR3 reads in full as CSAPPVRGGRDEQFF.

This CDR3 reads CAISEAAAGETQYF. The DNA read from the CDR3 is TGTGCCATCAGTGAGGCTGCGGCCGGAGAGACC. J is TRBJ2-5 and V is TRBV10-3; D gene ambiguous. The CDR3 is cut off 3 residues early in the read; its end comes from the germline J gene. The CDR3 length is 14 residues. The V end lost 2 bases, the J end lost 4 bases, and 11 bases lay between the germline ends. Germline CDR1 reads ENHRY; CDR2 reads SYGVKD.

With respect to this clone: The CDR3 extends 3 residues past the end of the read, so its final part is completed from the germline J gene. The chain employs TRBV10-3 and TRBJ1-2, with unresolved D. The CDR3 loop spans 12 amino acids. The V gene's germline CDR1 is ENHRY and CDR2 SYGVKD. The DNA read from the CDR3 is TGTGCCATTTCGGCGGCTACGGGGAAC. Translation gives CAISAATGN. The entire CDR3 protein reads CAISAATGNYTF.

By frequency, this clone is medium-sized. The read ends 3 residues before the CDR3 terminus; that terminus is restored from the germline J gene. This rearrangement joins TRBV2 to TRBJ2-2; 14 positions match TRBD2. The germline gives CDR1 SNHLY, CDR2 FYNNEI. V dropped 7 bases and J dropped 8; count of bases not matched to a gene: 3. The CDR3 consists of 14 residues. Partial CDR3 DNA: TGTGCCAGCATGGGACTAGCGGGAGCTGGGGAG. Translating gives CASMGLAGAGE. The whole CDR3 protein reads CASMGLAGAGELFF.

To note about this clone: From the germline J gene comes the end of the CDR3, since the read stops 3 residues before it. This chain uses TRBV7-9 with TRBJ1-1; TRBD1 aligns across 7 bases. The CDR3 has 15 residues. The V gene end was trimmed by 7 bases and the J gene end by 5 bases; junction bases not matched to a gene: 13. Germline lookup yields CDR1 SEHNR and CDR2 FQNEAQ (reference sequence). The part of the CDR3 DNA that was read is TGTGCCAGCACCCGATTGAGACAGGGTGGGACTGAA. It is translated as CASTRLRQGGTE. The whole CDR3 is CASTRLRQGGTEAFF.

For this clone: The sequence runs out 3 residues before the end of the CDR3; the remainder is reconstructed from the germline J gene. The chain couples TRBV9 to TRBJ2-7; TRBD1 agrees at 9 bases. Trimming at V came to 0 bases and at J to 4 bases, leaving 5 bases not matched to a gene. The CDR3 sequence is 15 residues long. Germline-derived CDR1 and CDR2 are SGDLS and YYNGEE. The CDR3 here is CASSVGRTGEYEQYF. Partial CDR3 DNA: TGTGCCAGCAGCGTAGGGCGGACAGGGGAATACGAG.

On this clone itself: The missing CDR3 end, 3 residues past where the read stops, is filled in from the germline J gene. This rearrangement joins TRBV6-2 or TRBV6-3 to TRBJ2-6; tentatively, D is TRBD1 (5 bases). Germline V CDR1 and CDR2: MNHEY, SVGEGT. CDR3 length: 15 residues. V gave up 4 bases and J gave up 1 base, with 8 bases separating them. This chain's CDR3 is CASSLTESGANVLTF. The DNA read from the CDR3 is TGTGCCAGCAGTTTGACAGAGTCTGGGGCCAACGTC.